This is a list of T cell receptor beta chains from one sample in a study of blood T cell repertoires in COVID-19. Produced via immunoSEQ multiplex PCR; TCRdb's table is partial and in-frame only. This sample has around 130,000 clones, with 86% found just once. Specimen: PBMCs or T cells enriched from blood (not recorded which). Source of these receptors: a woman aged 50 to 60 who had recovered from COVID-19. Both conserved end residues are part of each CDR3. D genes are given only for firm matches. Clone size is shown for a subset of rows, as once, few, many or a class of expanded clone.

J: TRBJ1-2; size: NA; V: TRBV11-2; D: NA; DNA: TGTGCCAGTACGGAGGGCTTCCATGGCTACACCTTC; CDR3: CASTEGFHGYTF
J: TRBJ2-7; size: NA; V: TRBV4-1; D: TRBD1; DNA: TGCGCCAGCAGCCCGCCGACAGGGTCCCCCTCCTACGAGCAGTACTTC; CDR3: CASSPPTGSPSYEQYF
J: TRBJ1-5; size: NA; V: TRBV19; D: NA; DNA: TGTGCCAGTAGTCCCGGGTTCAATCAGCCCCAGCATTTT; CDR3: CASSPGFNQPQHF
J: TRBJ2-3; size: NA; V: TRBV5-4; D: NA; DNA: TGTGCCAGCAGCGATCCCGGGAAGAGGCATACGCAGTATTTT; CDR3: CASSDPGKRHTQYF
J: TRBJ2-2; size: NA; V: TRBV7-2; D: TRBD1; DNA: TGTGCCAGCAGTTTTACGACAGGGGTAACCGGGGAGCTGTTTTTT; CDR3: CASSFTTGVTGELFF
J: TRBJ1-1; size: NA; V: TRBV18; D: NA; DNA: TGTGCCAGCTCACCATCGGAGGGAAGGGAAGCTTTCTTT; CDR3: CASSPSEGREAFF
J: TRBJ1-1; size: NA; V: TRBV5-5; D: TRBD1; DNA: TGTGCCAGCACCCGGGACAGTTCTAGGACTGAAGCTTTCTTT; CDR3: CASTRDSSRTEAFF
J: TRBJ1-5; size: NA; V: TRBV6-2/TRBV6-3; D: TRBD1; DNA: TGTGCCAGCAGCCGGGGGACAGAAAATCAGCCCCAGCATTTT; CDR3: CASSRGTENQPQHF
J: TRBJ2-1; size: once; V: TRBV19; D: NA; DNA: TGTGCCAGTTTTGGCTCAGCAGGGGAATACAATGAGCAGTTCTTC; CDR3: CASFGSAGEYNEQFF
J: TRBJ1-5; size: NA; V: TRBV27; D: TRBD1; DNA: TGTGCCAGCAGTTCGACAGGGGTCAAAGGCCAGCCCCAGCATTTT; CDR3: CASSSTGVKGQPQHF
J: TRBJ1-5; size: NA; V: TRBV19; D: TRBD1; DNA: TGTGCCAGTAGTATGGCGCTACAGGGGGCATTTCAGCCCCAGCATTTT; CDR3: CASSMALQGAFQPQHF
J: TRBJ1-1; size: NA; V: TRBV9; D: TRBD1; DNA: TGTGCCAGCAGCGATGGGACAGGGGGGAACACTGAAGCTTTCTTT; CDR3: CASSDGTGGNTEAFF
J: TRBJ2-7; size: NA; V: TRBV11-3; D: NA; DNA: TGTGCCAGCAGCTTAGATCGAGGCAGTTCCTACGAGCAGTACTTC; CDR3: CASSLDRGSSYEQYF
J: TRBJ2-1; size: once; V: TRBV11-3; D: NA; DNA: TGTGCCAGCAGGCGTGGGGAGCCCCCCAATGAGCAGTTCTTC; CDR3: CASRRGEPPNEQFF
J: TRBJ1-2; size: NA; V: TRBV27; D: TRBD1; DNA: TGTGCCAGCAGTAGAACAGGGGGCCGGGGCTATGGCTACACCTTC; CDR3: CASSRTGGRGYGYTF
J: TRBJ2-3; size: NA; V: TRBV29-1; D: NA; DNA: TGCAGCGTCAACGAGGCTGCGGGGCCTTCTAATACGCAGTATTTT; CDR3: CSVNEAAGPSNTQYF
J: TRBJ2-3; size: once; V: TRBV5-4; D: TRBD1; DNA: TGTGCCAGCAGCTTACAGGGGACAGCCAACACAGATACGCAGTATTTT; CDR3: CASSLQGTANTDTQYF
J: TRBJ1-2; size: NA; V: TRBV3-1/TRBV3-2; D: NA; DNA: TGTGCCAGCAGCCAAGATCCAGGGCACTATGGCTACACCTTC; CDR3: CASSQDPGHYGYTF
J: TRBJ2-3; size: once; V: TRBV5-1; D: TRBD1; DNA: TGCGCCAGCAGCGAGGACAGGGCAACAGATACGCAGTATTTT; CDR3: CASSEDRATDTQYF
J: TRBJ2-7; size: NA; V: TRBV30; D: NA; DNA: TGTGCCTGGAGTGTGGGAGCGTCGCGAGCCTACGAGCAGTACTTC; CDR3: CAWSVGASRAYEQYF
J: TRBJ1-1; size: few; V: TRBV19; D: NA; DNA: TGTGCCAGTAGTAGATCTAGGGCAGGGATCGGTCGGGCTGAAGCTTTCTTT; CDR3: CASSRSRAGIGRAEAFF
J: TRBJ2-1; size: NA; V: TRBV9; D: NA; DNA: TGTGCCAGCAGCGTAGGGGCACCCCAATACAATGAGCAGTTCTTC; CDR3: CASSVGAPQYNEQFF
J: TRBJ2-5; size: few; V: TRBV7-3; D: TRBD2; DNA: TGTGCCAGCAGCTCTCAGGGAGGGGAGACCCAGTACTTC; CDR3: CASSSQGGETQYF
J: TRBJ1-5; size: few; V: TRBV4-1; D: NA; DNA: TGCGCCAGCAGCCAAGCTCCGTTGCGGGTGAGGAACAATCAGCCCCAGCATTTT; CDR3: CASSQAPLRVRNNQPQHF
J: TRBJ1-3; size: NA; V: TRBV9; D: NA; DNA: TGTGCCAGCAGCGGCGGCAGCTCTGGAAACACCATATATTTT; CDR3: CASSGGSSGNTIYF
J: TRBJ1-2; size: once; V: TRBV19; D: NA; DNA: TGTGCCAGTAGTCCGGGGGGTTCCTACACCTTC; CDR3: CASSPGGSYTF
J: TRBJ2-5; size: NA; V: TRBV2; D: TRBD2; DNA: TGTGCCAGCGAGAGAGCGGGGGGGAAGGAGACCCAGTACTTC; CDR3: CASERAGGKETQYF
J: TRBJ2-3; size: NA; V: TRBV6-2/TRBV6-3; D: TRBD2; DNA: TGTGCCAGCAGTTACTCCCCTCTGGCGGGGGGGAGCACAGATACGCAGTATTTT; CDR3: CASSYSPLAGGSTDTQYF
J: TRBJ2-7; size: NA; V: TRBV6-2/TRBV6-3; D: NA; DNA: TGTGCCAGCAGTCACGGAGGGGGGGACGAGCAGTACTTC; CDR3: CASSHGGGDEQYF
J: TRBJ1-2; size: NA; V: TRBV19; D: NA; DNA: TGTGCCAGTAGTATCACTCAGGGCCGCTATGGCTACACCTTC; CDR3: CASSITQGRYGYTF
J: TRBJ1-3; size: NA; V: TRBV29-1; D: NA; DNA: TGCAGCGTTACCTCGGAGGAGGACACCATATATTTT; CDR3: CSVTSEEDTIYF
J: TRBJ2-5; size: few; V: TRBV19; D: NA; DNA: TGTGCCAGTAGTATCCCAGGGCATGAGACCCAGTACTTC; CDR3: CASSIPGHETQYF
J: TRBJ1-2; size: NA; V: TRBV6-5; D: TRBD1; DNA: TGTGCCAGCAGGGAGGAGGGGGCCCGTGGTTATGGCTACACCTTC; CDR3: CASREEGARGYGYTF
J: TRBJ1-4; size: NA; V: TRBV18; D: NA; DNA: TGTGCCAGCTCACCTCCGGGGTTGGGTGAAAAACTGTTTTTT; CDR3: CASSPPGLGEKLFF
J: TRBJ2-5; size: NA; V: TRBV11-2; D: NA; DNA: TGTGCCAGCAGTCCAACTGGGAGAACAGAGACCCAGTACTTC; CDR3: CASSPTGRTETQYF
J: TRBJ2-3; size: NA; V: TRBV7-9; D: TRBD2; DNA: TGTGCCAGCAGCTTTAGTAGCGGGGGGGACGCAGATACGCAGTATTTT; CDR3: CASSFSSGGDADTQYF
J: TRBJ1-1; size: NA; V: TRBV11-3; D: TRBD1; DNA: TGTGCCAGCAGCTTAGGGACAGGGGGCGTCACTGAAGCTTTCTTT; CDR3: CASSLGTGGVTEAFF
J: TRBJ2-5; size: NA; V: TRBV21-1; D: NA; DNA: TGTGCCAGCAGCAAAGCGCTTTCGGGAGAGACCCAGTACTTC; CDR3: CASSKALSGETQYF
J: TRBJ2-7; size: NA; V: TRBV11-3; D: NA; DNA: TGTGCCAGCAGCTTAGATCTTAATCCCTACGAGCAGTACTTC; CDR3: CASSLDLNPYEQYF
J: TRBJ2-5; size: NA; V: TRBV30; D: TRBD2; DNA: TGTGCCTGGAGTCCCCGGGGCGGGGGGGCCCGGGAGACCCAGTACTTC; CDR3: CAWSPRGGGARETQYF
J: TRBJ2-3; size: NA; V: TRBV5-1; D: TRBD2; DNA: TGCGCCAGCAGCGCAACTAGCGGGGGGCGCACAGATACGCAGTATTTT; CDR3: CASSATSGGRTDTQYF
J: TRBJ2-2; size: NA; V: TRBV3-1/TRBV3-2; D: NA; DNA: TGTGCCAGCAGCCAAGGTCCCCTGAACACCGGGGAGCTGTTTTTT; CDR3: CASSQGPLNTGELFF
J: TRBJ2-7; size: NA; V: TRBV18; D: NA; DNA: TGTGCCAGCTCAAGTCCCTGGGGGGGGCGGGAGATCTACGAGCAGTACTTC; CDR3: CASSSPWGGREIYEQYF
J: TRBJ2-6; size: NA; V: TRBV12-5; D: NA; DNA: TGTGCTAGTGGCCAGGGAAGTTGGGCTGGGGCCAACGTCCTGACTTTC; CDR3: CASGQGSWAGANVLTF
J: TRBJ2-5; size: NA; V: TRBV19; D: NA; DNA: TGTGCCAGTAGACAGGGAGGGTCTCGACAAGAGACCCAGTACTTC; CDR3: CASRQGGSRQETQYF
J: TRBJ2-2; size: NA; V: TRBV7-2; D: NA; DNA: TGTGCCAGCAGCTCCCCCGGGACATACACCGGGGAGCTGTTTTTT; CDR3: CASSSPGTYTGELFF
J: TRBJ2-1; size: NA; V: TRBV6-2/TRBV6-3; D: TRBD1; DNA: TGTGCCAGCAGTACCTTCGGGACAGAATACAATGAGCAGTTCTTC; CDR3: CASSTFGTEYNEQFF
J: TRBJ2-2; size: NA; V: TRBV14; D: NA; DNA: TGTGCCAGCAGCCAAACGAGGGTCGCCGCCGGGGAGCTGTTTTTT; CDR3: CASSQTRVAAGELFF
J: TRBJ2-7; size: NA; V: TRBV10-2; D: TRBD1; DNA: TGCGCCAGCAGTGATCCGGACAGGCCCTACGAGCAGTACTTC; CDR3: CASSDPDRPYEQYF
J: TRBJ2-2; size: NA; V: TRBV7-9; D: TRBD1; DNA: TGTGCCAGCAGCCCCCGGACAGGGTTGAACACCGGGGAGCTGTTTTTT; CDR3: CASSPRTGLNTGELFF
J: TRBJ2-5; size: NA; V: TRBV6-2/TRBV6-3; D: TRBD1; DNA: TGTGCCAGCAGTAAAAGAAGTGGAACAGGGGGTCGAGAGACCCAGTACTTC; CDR3: CASSKRSGTGGRETQYF
J: TRBJ1-1; size: NA; V: TRBV5-1; D: NA; DNA: TGCGCCAGCAGCTTGGCCGGGAGTCTGAGAGGCACTGAAGCTTTCTTT; CDR3: CASSLAGSLRGTEAFF
J: TRBJ2-3; size: NA; V: TRBV7-3; D: NA; DNA: TGTGCCAGCGGCGAACAGCCCACAGATACGCAGTATTTT; CDR3: CASGEQPTDTQYF
J: TRBJ1-1; size: NA; V: TRBV12-5; D: NA; DNA: TGTGCTAGTGGTTTGGCCGACATTCATGTGAGGGACACTGAAGCTTTCTTT; CDR3: CASGLADIHVRDTEAFF
J: TRBJ2-1; size: once; V: TRBV6-5; D: NA; DNA: TGTGCCAGCACGCGAGACTACAATGAGCAGTTCTTC; CDR3: CASTRDYNEQFF